This entry describes one T cell receptor beta chain. TCRdb called the RT-PCR reads again in MiXCR, with one record for every CDR3 protein. The sample yields about 680,000 distinct CDR3 sequences, 14% seen once. The V gene lost 6 bases and the J gene lost 4 bases, with 17 bases spanning the gap. CDR3 size: 15 residues. The germline V gene has CDR1 ENHRY and CDR2 SYGVKD. This receptor was obtained from a female donor in good health, serving as a healthy control. V is TRBV10-3 and J is TRBJ2-3; D possibly corresponds to TRBD2 (6 bases). The sample was memory CD4+ T cells from blood. The CDR3 DNA reads as TGTGCCATCAGCCCGGGGGACCACTTAGCAGATACGCAGTATTTT. Protein: CAISPGDHLADTQYF.